The source of this TCR beta chain is a study of blood T cell repertoires in COVID-19. Study-level background: The samples span acute and convalescent COVID-19 from the United States, Italy and Spain. From T cells, B-cell-depleted T cells, or PBMCs came the material, which was cDNA or gDNA.

The sample holds one count of this clone. With 9 bases clipped from V and 0 bases from J, the junction kept 10 bases outside the gene matches. The CDR3 is 17 residues long. CDR1 is SGHVS and CDR2 is FQNEAQ in the germline V gene. Under the authors' procedure: Amplified reference gene primers provided the basis for estimating nucleated cell counts. Repertoires were generated with immunoSEQ multiplex PCR, while TCRdb's copy carries only in-frame clones and drops some. The V and J calls and the clone size are those of that table, but D and trimming were determined from the DNA. The sample consists of 25,000 to 35,000 clones, around nine tenths of them appearing once.

The sample taken for sequencing was peripheral blood. This TCR came from a human donor in a cohort sampled during active COVID-19. The donor label of this sample is uncertain. The V call is TRBV7-8, the J call TRBJ2-2, with TRBD2 identical over 10 bases. The CDR3 reads CASSGGSAFANTGELFF. The CDR3 DNA reads TGTGCCAGTAGCGGGGGGTCCGCTTTCGCGAACACCGGGGAGCTGTTTTTT.